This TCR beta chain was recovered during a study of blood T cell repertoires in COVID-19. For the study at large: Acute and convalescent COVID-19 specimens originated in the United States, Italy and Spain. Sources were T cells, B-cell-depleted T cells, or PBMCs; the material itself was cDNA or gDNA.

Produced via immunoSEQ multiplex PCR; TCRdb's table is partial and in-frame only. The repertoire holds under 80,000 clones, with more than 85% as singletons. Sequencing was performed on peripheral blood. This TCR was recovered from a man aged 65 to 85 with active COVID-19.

In DNA form, the CDR3 reads TGTGCCAGCAGCTTAGGGGCCATCCGCTACGAGCAGTACTTC. Its translation: CASSLGAIRYEQYF. This chain connects TRBV7-9 to TRBJ2-7; D uncertain. V dropped 1 base and J dropped 3 bases, with 10 bases sitting between them. CDR3 length: 14 amino acids. CDR1 and CDR2 (germline): SEHNR, FQNEAQ (reference sequence). Together with reference TRBV7-9 and TRBJ2-7, the CDR3 gives the full variable domain: DTGVSQNPRHKITKRGQNVTFRCDPISEHNRLYWYRQTLGQGPEFLTYFQNEAQLEKSRLLSDRFSAERPKGSFSTLEIQRTEQGDSAMYLCASSLGAIRYEQYFGPGTRLTVT.